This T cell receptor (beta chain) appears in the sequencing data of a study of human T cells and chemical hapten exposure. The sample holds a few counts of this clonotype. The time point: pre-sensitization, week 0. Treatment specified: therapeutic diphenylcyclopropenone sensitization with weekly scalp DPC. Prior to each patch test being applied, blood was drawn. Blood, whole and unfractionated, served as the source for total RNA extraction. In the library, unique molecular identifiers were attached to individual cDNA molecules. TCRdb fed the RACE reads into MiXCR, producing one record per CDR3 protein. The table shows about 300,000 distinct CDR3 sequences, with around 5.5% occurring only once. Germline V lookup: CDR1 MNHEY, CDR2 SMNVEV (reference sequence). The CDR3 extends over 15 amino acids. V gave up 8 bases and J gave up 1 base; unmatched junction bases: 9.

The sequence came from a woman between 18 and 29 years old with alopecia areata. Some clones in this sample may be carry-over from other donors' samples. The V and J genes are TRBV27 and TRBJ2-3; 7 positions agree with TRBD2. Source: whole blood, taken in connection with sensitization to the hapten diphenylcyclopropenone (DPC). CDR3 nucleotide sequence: TGTGCCAGCTGCAAATGGGGGGGGGGCACAGATACGCAGTATTTT. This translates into CASCKWGGGTDTQYF.